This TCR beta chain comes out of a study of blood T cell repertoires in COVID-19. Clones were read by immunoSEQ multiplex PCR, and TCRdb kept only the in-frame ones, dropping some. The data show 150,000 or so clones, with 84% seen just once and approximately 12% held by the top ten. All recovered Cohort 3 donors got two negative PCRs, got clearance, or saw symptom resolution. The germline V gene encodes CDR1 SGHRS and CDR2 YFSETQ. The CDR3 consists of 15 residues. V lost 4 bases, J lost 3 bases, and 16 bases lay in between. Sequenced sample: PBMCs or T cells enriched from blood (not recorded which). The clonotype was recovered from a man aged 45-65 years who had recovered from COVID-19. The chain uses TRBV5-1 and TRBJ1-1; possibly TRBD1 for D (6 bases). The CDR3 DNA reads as TGCGCCAGCAGCCCCCAGGCAGGGGTTGACACTGAAGCTTTCTTT. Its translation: CASSPQAGVDTEAFF.